This record looks at one T cell receptor beta chain sequence and its context. Its target is not known. The data were taken from a study of T cells in Graves' hyperthyroidism and ophthalmopathy. Study-wide points: A 13 V-J signature model discriminated ophthalmopathy versus stable hyperthyroidism. Expanded thyroid clonotypes (above 0.001) were mostly also found in blood.

Amplification yielded TCR beta CDR3 regions, with RNA transcripts as the source. The HTBI set primed first-round TCR CDR3 RT-PCR. Each CDR3 protein is one row after TCRdb ran MiXCR on the multiplex PCR reads. The table has about 250,000 distinct CDR3 sequences, around 24% seen once. There are 13 residues in the CDR3. V was cut by 5 bases and J by 4 bases, with 11 bases left in between. In germline, CDR1 is SGHTA, CDR2 FQGTGA. Material for sequencing was blood. The clonotype originates from a woman in her thirties or forties with Graves' ophthalmopathy. This chain connects TRBV7-3 to TRBJ1-1; D is unclear. The CDR3 sequence is CASSPKGGTEAFF. In nucleotides, the CDR3 is TGTGCCAGCAGCCCCAAGGGTGGCACTGAAGCTTTCTTT.